The 27 T cell receptor beta chains listed next were all sequenced from one sample in a study of tumor and adjacent non-tumor tissue in lung cancer. TCRbeta libraries were built with three rounds of nested PCR, modified from ARM-PCR. TCRdb called the multiplex PCR reads again in MiXCR, with one record for every CDR3 protein. The sample has approximately 100,000 distinct CDR3 sequences; approximately 60% are singletons. The template was RNA from unsorted bulk tissue. The normal lung tissue was taken more than 3 cm from the tumor edge. The sample comprised distant non-tumor lung tissue. These receptors came from a man younger than 40 with non-small cell lung cancer.

Regarding this clonotype: Being one base from a much bigger clone, this may be a read error. The V gene is TRBV12-3 or TRBV12-4, the J gene TRBJ2-1, with D tentatively TRBD1 or TRBD2 (7 bases each). V was shortened by 7 bases and J by 9 bases, with 16 bases between the two germline ends. The CDR3 is 13 amino acids. DNA of the CDR3: TGTGCCAGCATTCGACAGGGAGGGGGTGAGCAGTTCTTC. It is translated as CASIRQGGGEQFF.

V is TRBV29-1 and J is TRBJ2-7; D uncertain. Germline-derived CDR1 and CDR2 are SQVTM and ANQGSEA. The CDR3 has 13 amino acids. V lost 7 bases, J lost 4 bases, and 17 bases lay in between. The CDR3 region is CSGASREPYEQYF. CDR3 bases: TGCAGCGGTGCGAGTAGGGAACCTTACGAGCAGTACTTC.

The chain combines TRBV12-3 or TRBV12-4 with TRBJ2-7; D not resolved. V dropped 3 bases and J dropped 2 bases, with 11 bases sitting between them. The CDR3 covers 14 residues. DNA for the CDR3: TGTGCCAGCAGTTTTTCGTGGTCTACCTACGAGCAGTACTTC. As protein: CASSFSWSTYEQYF.

Only a few counts were recorded for this clonotype. A much larger clone lies a single base off, so this may be a read error. The chain has TRBV4-3 and TRBJ2-7; D is perhaps TRBD1 (6 bases). The germline CDR1 and CDR2 sequences are LGHNA and YSLEER. The CDR3 totals 16 residues. Deletions cut 4 bases from V and 2 bases from J, with 18 bases between. The CDR3 is CASSPRGAGGTYEQYF. The CDR3 coding sequence is TGCGCCAGCAGCCCGAGAGGGGCTGGGGGCACCTACGAGCAGTACTTC.

This clonotype was found a few times. DNA of the CDR3: TGTGCCAGCAGCTCAGATATGAACACTGAAGCTTTCTTT. Encoded protein: CASSSDMNTEAFF. The V gene is TRBV11-2, the J gene TRBJ1-1; D is ambiguous. V lost 4 bases to trimming and J lost 0 bases, with 6 bases between them. This CDR3 contains 13 residues. CDR1 and CDR2 from the germline V gene are SGHAT and FQNNGV.

The table lists this clonotype with a count of one. The rearrangement links TRBV29-1 to TRBJ2-1; D is possibly TRBD1 (6 bases). The ends were cut back, 6 bases at V and 5 bases at J, with 11 bases in the middle. Germline V gene sequence: CDR1 SQVTM, CDR2 ANQGSEA. This CDR3 has 12 amino acids. CDR3 region: CSVRGRNNEQFF. The CDR3, as DNA: TGCAGCGTGAGGGGGAGAAACAATGAGCAGTTCTTC.

V usage is TRBV11-2 and J usage is TRBJ2-5, with a weak D call TRBD1 (6 bases). The germline V gene encodes CDR1 SGHAT and CDR2 FQNNGV. Trimming cost V 8 bases and J 2 bases, with 18 bases left between them. The CDR3 is made up of 15 amino acids. For the CDR3, the DNA is TGTGCCAGCGGTTCCCCCGGGACACCACAAGAGACCCAGTACTTC. This gives the protein CASGSPGTPQETQYF.

A note on this clonotype: The junction departs from germline at one end; a sequencing error may be responsible. The V call is TRBV5-1, the J call TRBJ2-1; D is unclear. CDR1 is SGHRS and CDR2 is YFSETQ in the germline V gene. This CDR3 is built from 14 residues. CDR3 residues: CASSLGGSSNGQFF. For the CDR3, the DNA is TGCGCCAGTTCCCTGGGCGGTTCATCCAATGGGCAGTTCTTC.

With regard to this clonotype: A read error is likely, as this CDR3 ends without the conserved phenylalanine or tryptophan. The DNA is left out, because the CDR3 cannot be placed on it with certainty; the CDR3 is given as TCRdb lists it. V usage is TRBV6-2 or TRBV6-3 and J usage is TRBJ2-7; TRBD2, the table's D call, was not compared with the DNA. Germline V gene sequence: CDR1 MNHEY, CDR2 SVGEGT. The CDR3 is 15 residues long, counting both termini. The CDR3: CVSSRIARGSYEKYY.

The table lists this clonotype with a few counts. At one end, the junction sequence differs from germline, possibly due to a read error. This rearrangement joins TRBV11-2 to TRBJ2-1; weak D call: TRBD1 (5 bases). Germline V lookup: CDR1 SGHAT, CDR2 FQNNGV. The CDR3 has 12 residues. The chain's CDR3 is CASSSQDNEQFF. In nucleotides, the CDR3 is TGTGCCAGCAGCTCCCAGGACAATGAACAGTTCTTC.

The CDR3 DNA sequence: TGTGCCAGCAGCTTTGGACAGGACTACGAGCAGTACTTC. This codes for CASSFGQDYEQYF. The V and J genes are TRBV7-9 and TRBJ2-7; 7 nucleotides match TRBD1. J lost 3 bases, V lost 3 bases, and 2 bases had no gene match. The germline gives CDR1 SEHNR, CDR2 FQNEAQ (reference sequence). The CDR3 contains 13 residues.

This clonotype occurred once. The junction departs from germline at one end; a sequencing error may be responsible. The chain couples TRBV29-1 to TRBJ1-2; D is perhaps TRBD1 (5 bases). This CDR3 has 15 residues. From germline, CDR1 is SQVTM and CDR2 ANQGSEA. DNA of the CDR3: TGCAGCGTTGATGTGGAAGGGGCGATTCTGGGAGGCTACGCCTTC. Translation gives CSVDVEGAILGGYAF.

This clonotype was picked up a small number of times. The chain links TRBV11-2 to TRBJ1-3; 7 bases align to TRBD1. Losses at the gene ends were 6 bases for V and 4 bases for J; bases not matched to a gene: 12. The germline CDR1 and CDR2 sequences are SGHAT and FQNNGV. The CDR3 is made up of 16 amino acids. CDR3 DNA: TGTGCCAGCAGACTAAGACAGGGTGTGTCAGGAAACACCATATATTTT. Amino acids: CASRLRQGVSGNTIYF.

The chain employs TRBV12-3 or TRBV12-4 and TRBJ2-7; D not resolved. This CDR3 spans 12 amino acids. The V end was cut by 4 bases, the J end by 1 base, with 5 bases between. CDR3 DNA sequence: TGTGCCAGCAGTTGTACATCCTACGAGCAGTACTTC. Residues: CASSCTSYEQYF.

A note on this clonotype: This is likely a read error, given that the CDR3 carries no conserved phenylalanine or tryptophan at its end. This chain connects TRBV11-3 to TRBJ2-1; D assignment may be TRBD1 or TRBD2 (7 bases each). V lost 3 bases to trimming and J lost 9 bases, with 12 bases between them. Germline V gene sequence: CDR1 SGHNT, CDR2 YENEEA. The CDR3 sequence is 13 residues long. CDR3 DNA: TGTGCCAGCAGCTTCACAGGGGAGGGTGAGCAGTTCCTC. Translated, it gives CASSFTGEGEQFL.

As to this clonotype: Since a much larger clone is just one base distant, this may be a read error. The genes are TRBV12-3 or TRBV12-4 and TRBJ2-1, with a possible D match to TRBD1 (6 bases). Trimming removed 6 bases from V and 8 bases from J, with 14 bases in between. The CDR3 extends over 13 amino acids. The DNA of the CDR3 is TGTGCCAGCAGACCATACGAGGGGGATGAGCAGTTCTTC. It specifies CASRPYEGDEQFF.

In this sample, this clonotype turned up many times. The chain is built from TRBV6-6 and TRBJ2-7, with D perhaps TRBD2 (6 bases). V lost 8 bases to trimming and J lost 3 bases, with 14 bases between them. CDR3 size: 13 residues. Germline lookup yields CDR1 MNHNY and CDR2 SVGAGI (reference sequence). CDR3 coding DNA: TGTGCCAGCGAGGGGACTTTATTCTACGAGCAGTACTTC. This gives the protein CASEGTLFYEQYF.

Comment on this clonotype: The germline gene is not matched at one end of the junction; a read error may be the cause. The chain joins TRBV20-1 to TRBJ2-7, with 15 bases identical to TRBD2. Germline assignment: CDR1 DFQATT and CDR2 SNEGSKA (reference sequence). The CDR3 consists of 16 residues. In nucleotides, the CDR3 is TGCAGCGCTGTCACCGGGACTAGCGGGAGGAATTACGAGCATTACTTC. Protein product: CSAVTGTSGRNYEHYF.

A remark on this clonotype: A much larger clone differs from this one at a single base, so this may be a read error. The V and J genes are TRBV12-3 or TRBV12-4 and TRBJ1-6, with a tentative D call TRBD1 (6 bases). The CDR3 has 15 residues. CDR3 sequence: CASSLRQGLNSPLYF. The CDR3 coding sequence is TGTGCCAGCAGTTTAAGGCAGGGGCTAAATTCACCCCTCTACTTT.

The table lists this clonotype with a few counts. This chain connects TRBV5-6 to TRBJ2-3; D may be TRBD2 (5 bases). Trimming removed 2 bases at V and 2 bases at J, with 9 bases between. Germline V CDR1 and CDR2: SGHDT, YYEEEE. This CDR3 is 14 amino acids long. The CDR3 DNA reads TGTGCCAGCAGCTTATGGGGAGTCACAGATACGCAGTATTTT. The encoded protein is CASSLWGVTDTQYF.

As concerns this clonotype: This may be a read error, as it is one base from a much larger clone. This chain joins TRBV4-3 and TRBJ2-1; D uncertain. Germline CDR1 LGHNA, CDR2 YSLEER. This CDR3 has 15 amino acids. The V and J ends lost 1 base and 4 bases respectively, with 11 bases between them. CDR3: CASSQGFGYYNEQFF. Written as DNA, the CDR3 is TGCGCCAGCAGCCAAGGTTTCGGATATTACAATGAGCAGTTCTTC.

Turning to this clonotype: Its ends do not fully match the called genes, so a read error is possible. V gene TRBV11-2 combines with J gene TRBJ2-3; D unresolved. The CDR3 loop spans 14 amino acids. Germline loops: CDR1 SGHAT, CDR2 FQNNGV. The CDR3 loop reads CVSSLGSYTDTRYF. CDR3 DNA: TGTGTCAGCAGCTTAGGGTCTTACACAGATACGCGGTATTTT.

The gene calls are TRBV21-1 and TRBJ2-7; the table's D call, TRBD1, was not checked against the DNA. TRBV21-1 is flagged as a pseudogene. The CDR3 length is 16 residues. Written as DNA, the CDR3 is TGTGCCAGCAGCCCCCCAGGGGGACAGAGGGCGTACGAGCAGTACTTC. Its protein is CASSPPGGQRAYEQYF.

This clonotype was detected ten times or more. V gene TRBV6-1 combines with J gene TRBJ1-5; D is possibly TRBD1 (6 bases). Germline loops: CDR1 MNHNS, CDR2 SASEGT. This CDR3 has 15 residues. Trimming pared 4 bases from V and 2 bases from J, leaving 12 bases between. CDR3 sequence: CASSGGAFGNQPQHF. Written as DNA, the CDR3 is TGTGCCAGCAGTGGGGGGGCTTTCGGCAATCAGCCCCAGCATTTT.

About this clonotype: A junction boundary mismatches the germline segment, possibly from a read error. The J gene is TRBJ2-3, the V gene TRBV14; 9 nucleotides line up with TRBD2. Per the germline V gene, CDR1 is SGHDN and CDR2 is FVKESK. The length of the CDR3 is 15 residues. The CDR3 DNA reads as TGTACCAGCAGCCCTGGACTAGCGTACACAGATACGCAGTATTTT. This gives the protein CTSSPGLAYTDTQYF.

Regarding this clonotype: At one end the junction does not follow the germline gene, possibly because of a read error. This chain joins TRBV12-3 or TRBV12-4 and TRBJ1-2; D remains ambiguous. The CDR3 spans 14 residues. CDR3 coding DNA: TGTGCGAGCAGTTCCATCACTGACCCCTATGGCTACACCTTC. Protein: CASSSITDPYGYTF.

This clonotype was seen ten or more times. The chain recombines TRBV29-1 with TRBJ2-5, with 8 bases that match TRBD1. CDR1 is SQVTM, CDR2 ANQGSEA, per germline. The length of the CDR3 is 14 residues. Unmatched junction bases numbered 6, after V lost 2 bases and J lost 4 bases. CDR3 amino acids: CSVEPRGRGETQYF. The CDR3 nucleotides read TGCAGCGTTGAACCCAGGGGGCGAGGAGAGACCCAGTACTTC.